The sequence of this T cell receptor beta chain was determined in a study of control samples from healthy donors and cancer patients (dated by TCRdb to the early 2020s). Library creation used the immunoSEQ multiplex PCR assay. The table was pulled from immuneACCESS by TCRdb, which kept in-frame rearrangements only. Such tables lose some clones; where checked, under half of the loss comes from unresolved V genes, and the rest has no known cause. This sample has about 160,000 clones in its table, and over 85% of those were observed once. The biggest ten clones account for around 12% of the sample. The germline V gene encodes CDR1 SGHRS and CDR2 YFSETQ. The CDR3 starts with the cysteine, ends with the phenylalanine, and has 13 residues. Here the CDR3 DNA is all that survives: 39 bases in frame from base 1. V was cut back by 3 bases and J by 0 bases, leaving a gap of 5 bases between them. Turning to this clone: Its antigen is currently not known. Base-call qualities are not available, and no considerably larger clone is one nucleotide away.

The clonotype originates from a man under 40 in good health. The chain is made from TRBV5-1 and TRBJ2-3, with no confidently assigned D gene. Sequenced sample: blood. The bases read TGCGCCAGCAGCTCTGATAGCACAGATACGCAGTATTTT. It encodes CASSSDSTDTQYF.